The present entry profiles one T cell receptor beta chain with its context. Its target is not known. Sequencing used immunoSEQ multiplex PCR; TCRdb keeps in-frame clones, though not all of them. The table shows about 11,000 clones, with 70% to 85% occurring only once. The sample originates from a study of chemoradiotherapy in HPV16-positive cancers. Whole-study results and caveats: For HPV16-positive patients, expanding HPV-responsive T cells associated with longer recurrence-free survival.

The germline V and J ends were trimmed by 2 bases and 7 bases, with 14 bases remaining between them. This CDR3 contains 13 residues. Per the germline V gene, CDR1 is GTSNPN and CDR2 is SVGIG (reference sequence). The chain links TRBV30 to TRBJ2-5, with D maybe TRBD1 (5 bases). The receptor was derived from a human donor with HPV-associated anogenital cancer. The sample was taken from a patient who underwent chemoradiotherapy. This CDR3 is CAWSTSGSVTQYF. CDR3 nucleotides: TGTGCCTGGAGTACCTCAGGGTCTGTGACCCAGTACTTC.